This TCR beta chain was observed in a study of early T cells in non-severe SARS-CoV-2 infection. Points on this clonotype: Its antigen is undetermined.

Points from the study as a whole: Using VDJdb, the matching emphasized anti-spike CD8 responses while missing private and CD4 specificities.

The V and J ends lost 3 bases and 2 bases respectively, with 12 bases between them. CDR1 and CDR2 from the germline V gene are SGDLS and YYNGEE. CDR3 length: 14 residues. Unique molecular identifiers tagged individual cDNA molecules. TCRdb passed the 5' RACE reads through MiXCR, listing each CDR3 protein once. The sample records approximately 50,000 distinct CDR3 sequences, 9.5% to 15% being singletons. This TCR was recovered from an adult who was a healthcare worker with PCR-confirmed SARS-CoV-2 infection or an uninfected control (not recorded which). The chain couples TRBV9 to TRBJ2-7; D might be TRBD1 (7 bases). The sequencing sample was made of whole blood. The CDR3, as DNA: TGTGCCAGCAGCGCGGGGGACAGCCCCTACGAGCAGTACTTC. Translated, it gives CASSAGDSPYEQYF.